The sequence of this T cell receptor (beta chain) was determined in a study of T cells after yellow fever vaccination. As TCR cDNA was made by 5'RACE template switching, a universal primer site and UMIs were added. TCRdb analysed the 5' RACE reads with MiXCR anew, one entry per CDR3 protein. In the table there are 620,000 or so distinct CDR3 sequences, over 9% of which are singletons. Germline loops: CDR1 SNHLY, CDR2 FYNNEI. This CDR3 has 15 residues. Trimming shortened V by 2 bases and J by 2 bases, and 12 bases separated the two germline ends. The chain is built from TRBV2 and TRBJ2-5, with D perhaps matching TRBD2 (5 bases). The sequencing used PBMCs, collected on the day of the yellow fever booster vaccination. This receptor was taken from a man aged 30-40 years who received the YFV17D yellow fever vaccine. CDR3 DNA: TGTGCCAGCAGTGAATTTGTGGGGAGACAAGAGACCCAGTACTTC. This translates into CASSEFVGRQETQYF. Full variable domain (remainder filled in from reference TRBV2 and TRBJ2-5): EPEVTQTPSHQVTQMGQEVILRCVPISNHLYFYWYRQILGQKVEFLVSFYNNEISEKSEIFDDQFSVERPDGSNFTLKIRSTKLEDSAMYFCASSEFVGRQETQYFGPGTRLLVL.